These T cell receptor beta chains were read from a single sample in a study of blood T cells in healthy people across ages. TCRdb re-called the 5' RACE reads through MiXCR, storing one row per CDR3 protein. The sample carries about 640,000 distinct CDR3 sequences, less than 45% recorded once. Source material: blood. These receptors came from a man aged 80 or over in good health. Both conserved end residues are part of each CDR3. A D gene is named only where the DNA matches it firmly. Rows may omit the clone size; those that give it use once, few, many or a size class.

j_call clone_size v_call d_call cdr3_nt cdr3_aa
TRBJ1-1 - TRBV12-3/TRBV12-4 - TGTGCCAGCAGTTTACGTGGGAGAGACACTGAAGCTTTCTTT CASSLRGRDTEAFF
TRBJ2-5 - TRBV5-1 - TGCGCCAGCAGCTTTAATACAGGAGAGACCCAGTACTTC CASSFNTGETQYF
TRBJ2-5 - TRBV6-6 TRBD2 TGTGCCAGCAGTTACTCCAATTTGCGGGGGGGACAAGAGACCCAGTACTTC CASSYSNLRGGQETQYF
TRBJ2-7 - TRBV3-1 TRBD2 TGTGCCAGCAGCAACGTCCAGACTAGCGGCACCTACGAGCAGTACTTC CASSNVQTSGTYEQYF
TRBJ2-6 - TRBV10-1 - TGCGCCAGCAGTGGAGGAACTGGGGCCAACGTCCTGACTTTC CASSGGTGANVLTF
TRBJ1-4 few TRBV5-5 TRBD1 TGTGCCAGCAGCTCAAGGACAGGGAGTCCTGAAAAACTGTTTTTT CASSSRTGSPEKLFF
TRBJ2-5 few TRBV4-2 TRBD1 TGTGCCAGCAGCCAATCGGGACAGGGGTTGGAGACCCAGTACTTC CASSQSGQGLETQYF
TRBJ1-2 many TRBV14 - TGTGCCAGCAGCCAAGTGGGGCAGGGCAGAGGAAAGGGCTACACCTTC CASSQVGQGRGKGYTF
TRBJ2-5 few TRBV15 TRBD1 TGTGCCACCAGCAGCGGAACAGGGGGCCCGGAGACCCAGTACTTC CATSSGTGGPETQYF
TRBJ2-5 - TRBV9 - TGTGCCAGCAGCCCACTAGTGGGGGTCGAAGAGACCCAGTACTTC CASSPLVGVEETQYF
TRBJ2-1 few TRBV2 - TGTGCCAGCAGTGAAGCGCTAAGGGGGGCAGGAGACAATGAGCAGTTCTTC CASSEALRGAGDNEQFF
TRBJ1-3 - TRBV12-3/TRBV12-4 TRBD1 TGTGCCAGCAGCCCGGACAGGGGCGGCTCTGGAAACACCATATATTTT CASSPDRGGSGNTIYF
TRBJ2-6 many TRBV6-2/TRBV6-3 - TGTGCCGTCGAAAAAAGCTCTGGGGCCAACGTCCTGACTTTC CAVEKSSGANVLTF
TRBJ1-2 - TRBV7-9 - TGTGCCAGCAGTTCACGGGGTTCTCTTCATGGCTACACCTTC CASSSRGSLHGYTF
TRBJ2-5 - TRBV6-1 TRBD2 TGTGCCAGCAGTGAACGGGGGTCGGCGGGAGGCGCGCCTGAGCAGTACTTC CASSERGSAGGAPEQYF
TRBJ2-5 few TRBV6-1 TRBD2 TGTGCCAGCAGTGGTTCTAGCGGAGAGACCCAGTACTTC CASSGSSGETQYF
TRBJ1-3 - TRBV20-1 TRBD1 TGCAGTGCTAGGGGGGACAGGGTATCGGACACCATATATTTT CSARGDRVSDTIYF
TRBJ2-3 many TRBV20-1 TRBD2 TGCAGTGCTGAGGGGGGAAAGCGGGGGGGGTCAGATACGCAGTATTTT CSAEGGKRGGSDTQYF
TRBJ2-1 - TRBV10-3 TRBD1 TGTGCCATCAGTAACCCCGGGACAGGGGGGGAGACCCAGTTCTTC CAISNPGTGGETQFF
TRBJ2-7 - TRBV6-2/TRBV6-3 - TGTGCCAGCAAACTGCCCGCCGAGAAAAACGAGCAGTACTTC CASKLPAEKNEQYF
TRBJ2-3 many TRBV7-9 - TGTGCCAGCAGCTTAACTCCAGATACGCAGTATTTT CASSLTPDTQYF
TRBJ2-1 - TRBV5-1 TRBD2 TGCGCCAGCAGCCAACTAGCGGGAGACTACAATGAGCAGTTCTTC CASSQLAGDYNEQFF
TRBJ2-7 - TRBV7-2 TRBD2 TGTGCCAGCAGCACTCAGACTAGCGGGGGGGTATTCGTCGACGAGCAGTACTTC CASSTQTSGGVFVDEQYF
TRBJ2-3 - TRBV10-1 - TGCGCCAGCAGTGAGCGGGACTTCACAGATACGCAGTATTTT CASSERDFTDTQYF
TRBJ2-1 - TRBV24-1 - TGTGCCACCAGTGATTTTCGAGGCGGGGCCAATGAGCAGTTCTTC CATSDFRGGANEQFF
TRBJ1-2 - TRBV5-1 - TGCGCCAGCAGCTTTGCGGGGGTGACTAACTATGGCTACACCTTC CASSFAGVTNYGYTF
TRBJ2-2 - TRBV27 - TGTGCCAGCAGTCCGACGAACACCGGGGAGCTGTTTTTT CASSPTNTGELFF
TRBJ2-5 - TRBV4-2 - TGTGCCGGCAGCCAAGGGGGTCGGGGCAACCAAGAGACCCAGTACTTC CAGSQGGRGNQETQYF
TRBJ2-7 - TRBV24-1 TRBD2 TGTGCCACCAGTGATTTAGACGAGCGGGAAGACAATGAGCAGTACTTC CATSDLDEREDNEQYF